This T cell receptor beta chain was sequenced during a study of T cells in Graves' hyperthyroidism and ophthalmopathy. This clonotype was counted many times. Researchers defined stable Graves' hyperthyroidism as no ophthalmopathy progression within 18 months. Diagnoses rested on clinical symptoms, serum thyroxine and TRAb, thyroid ultrasound and orbital computed tomography. This sample holds PBMCs from roughly 10 ml fresh peripheral blood. RNA transcripts gave rise to amplified TCR beta CDR3 regions. RT-PCR in the first round (using the HTBI primer set) targeted the TCR CDR3. TCRdb recomputed calls from the multiplex PCR reads with MiXCR, one row per CDR3 protein. The sample yields 550,000 to 650,000 distinct CDR3 sequences, around 15% seen once. The sequencing sample was made of blood. The receptor was isolated from a woman aged 40 to 55 with Graves' hyperthyroidism.

This CDR3 is CASSLQRDTGELFF. The CDR3 DNA sequence: TGTGCCAGCAGCTTACAACGGGACACCGGGGAGCTGTTTTTT. The V and J genes are TRBV7-6 and TRBJ2-2, with D unresolved. Germline CDR1 SGHVS, CDR2 FNYEAQ. This CDR3 is 14 amino acids long. The V and J ends lost 2 bases and 3 bases respectively, with 7 bases between them.